The table lists the clone carrying this T cell receptor beta chain with a few counts. Its target is unknown. CD8 T cells were positively selected from what remained after CD4 positive selection. Germline CDR1 MDHEN, CDR2 SYDVKM. The CDR3 consists of 15 residues. The V and J ends lost 7 bases and 2 bases respectively, with 15 bases between them. The sample comes from a study of naive and memory T cell subsets. Both TRBC1 and TRBC2 were covered by a beta constant-region primer of two equimolar oligonucleotides. Nested alpha and beta constant-region primers with the SP2 primer drove four PCR rounds on ligated cDNA. TCRdb fed the UMI-ligation and nested PCR reads into MiXCR, producing one record per CDR3 protein. The top ten clones hold about 0.57% of a sample with about 140,000 distinct CDR3 sequences, more than 15% of them seen once. Study-level findings and limits: A few larger clonotypes appeared in naive repertoires, especially CD8, possibly memory cells re-expressing CD45RA. In CD4 and CD8 cells, diversity dropped from naive through EMRA. TCR abundance followed a power law differing between naive and memory subsets.

This sequence originates from a human donor in good health. Sequencing was done on a sample of naive CD8+ T cells from blood. The rearrangement uses TRBV28 and TRBJ2-1; D not certain. This CDR3 is CASTLLDLPYNEQFF. CDR3 DNA sequence: TGTGCCAGCACTCTCCTAGACCTACCCTACAATGAGCAGTTCTTC.